This note documents a single T cell receptor (beta chain) sequence. This sample was taken from a study of blood T cell repertoires in COVID-19. At the level of the study: From the United States, Italy and Spain came samples of acute and convalescent COVID-19. The analysed material was cDNA or gDNA that came from T cells, B-cell-depleted T cells, or PBMCs.

Patients of the Seattle cohort, enrolled during active infection, were followed longitudinally. Study processing details: Estimation of nucleated cell counts relied on the amplification of reference gene primers. Repertoires were generated with immunoSEQ multiplex PCR, while TCRdb's copy carries only in-frame clones and drops some. That table supplies the V and J calls and clone size; D and trimming were determined from the DNA. This table holds fewer than 600,000 clones, roughly 89% found once. This clonotype was obtained from a man aged 18 to 29 with COVID-19, enrolled during active disease. The sample comprised peripheral blood.

The CDR3 loop is CASSPLAGSYNEQFF. The CDR3 nucleotides read TGTGCCAGCAGCCCACTAGCGGGCTCCTACAATGAGCAGTTCTTC. The chain joins TRBV5-5 to TRBJ2-1; 9 bases agree with TRBD2. This CDR3 has 15 amino acids. Germline V gene data show CDR1 as SGHKS and CDR2 as YYEKEE (reference sequence). V was clipped by 4 bases and J by 0 bases; unmatched bases: 2. Combining the CDR3 with reference TRBV5-5 and TRBJ2-1 gives the whole variable domain DAGVTQSPTHLIKTRGQQVTLRCSPISGHKSVSWYQQVLGQGPQFIFQYYEKEERGRGNFPDRFSARQFPNYSSELNVNALLLGDSALYLCASSPLAGSYNEQFFGPGTRLTVL.